A single TCR beta chain is shown here with its context. Sequenced by immunoSEQ multiplex PCR; TCRdb stores in-frame clones only, minus some. Counted here are about 76,000 clones, roughly nine tenths occurring once; the ten biggest clones make up around 0.26%. This CDR3 contains 13 residues. The V end was cut by 10 bases, the J end by 6 bases, with 19 bases between. The germline gives CDR1 KGHSH, CDR2 LQKENI. The sample comes from a study of technical replicates of blood from a handful of donors. This clonotype was sampled from a human donor in good health. The rearrangement links TRBV18 to TRBJ2-7; no reliable D call. Input material: T cells isolated from PBMCs. In DNA, the CDR3 is TGTGCCACGACCGGGTTCGACCCACTCGAGCAGTACTTC. This sequence encodes CATTGFDPLEQYF.